Below, one TCR beta chain is given with its context. The data belong to a study of glioma-infiltrating T cells after dendritic cell vaccination. On the study more broadly: Dendritic cell vaccine was injected intradermally three times, biweekly.

The CDR3 is 15 residues long. V lost 8 bases to trimming and J lost 4 bases; unmatched junction nucleotides: 11. Germline-derived CDR1 and CDR2 are MDHEN and SYDVKM. Only in-frame clones appear in the TCRdb table, and some are missing; sequencing was by immunoSEQ multiplex PCR. The sample yields about 73,000 clones, around 80% seen once. The J gene is TRBJ2-5, the V gene TRBV28, with 9 bases that match TRBD2. The sample was blood, taken before dendritic cell vaccination. The sequence was collected from a human donor with glioblastoma. The CDR3 DNA reads TGTGCCAGCCTCTCGGGTAGCGGGGGAGGAGAGACCCAGTACTTC. This sequence encodes CASLSGSGGGETQYF. Variable domain in full (rest from reference TRBV28 and TRBJ2-5): DVKVTQSSRYLVKRTGEKVFLECVQDMDHENMFWYRQDPGLGLRLIYFSYDVKMKEKGDIPEGYSVSREKKERFSLILESASTNQTSMYLCASLSGSGGGETQYFGPGTRLLVL.